The clone carrying this T cell receptor beta chain occurred once. Method: immunoSEQ multiplex PCR; TCRdb's copy keeps in-frame clones and lacks some. The profile shows 400,000 or so clones, more than 80% of them singletons. The CDR3 extends over 15 amino acids. Deletions cut 1 base from V and 6 bases from J, with 10 bases between. Per germline, CDR1 LGHDT and CDR2 YNNKEL (reference sequence). This specimen comes from a study of blood T cell repertoires in COVID-19. On the study more broadly: Acute and convalescent COVID-19 specimens originated in the United States, Italy and Spain. Sources were T cells, B-cell-depleted T cells, or PBMCs; the material itself was cDNA or gDNA.

Recovered Cohort 3 donors showed two negative PCRs, clearance, or symptom resolution. Sequencing was carried out using PBMCs or T cells enriched from blood (not recorded which). The clonotype originates from a man younger than 40 who had recovered from COVID-19. The chain couples TRBV3-1 (or the pseudogene TRBV3-2) to TRBJ1-6; D perhaps matches TRBD1 (6 bases). This CDR3 is CASSQGGGPNSPLHF. The CDR3 nucleotides are TGTGCCAGCAGCCAAGGGGGGGGCCCTAATTCACCCCTCCACTTT.